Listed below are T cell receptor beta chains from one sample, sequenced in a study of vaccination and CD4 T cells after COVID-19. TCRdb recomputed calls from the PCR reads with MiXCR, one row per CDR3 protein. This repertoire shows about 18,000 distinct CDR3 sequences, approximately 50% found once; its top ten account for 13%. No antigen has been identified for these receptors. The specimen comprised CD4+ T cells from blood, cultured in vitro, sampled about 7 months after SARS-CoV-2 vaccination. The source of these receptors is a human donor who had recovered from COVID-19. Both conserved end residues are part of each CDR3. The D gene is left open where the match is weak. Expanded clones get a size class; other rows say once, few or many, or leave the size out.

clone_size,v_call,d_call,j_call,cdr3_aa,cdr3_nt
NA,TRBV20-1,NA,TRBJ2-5,CSASREGRDGKTQYF,TGCAGTGCCTCACGAGAAGGCAGGGATGGAAAGACCCAGTACTTC
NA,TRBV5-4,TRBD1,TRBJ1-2,CASTITGVGYTF,TGTGCCAGCACCATTACAGGGGTGGGCTACACCTTC
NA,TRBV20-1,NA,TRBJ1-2,CSARPGNGGYTF,TGCAGTGCTAGGCCCGGAAACGGTGGCTACACCTTC
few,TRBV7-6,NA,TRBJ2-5,CASSPHQGQETQYF,TGTGCCAGCAGCCCCCACCAGGGTCAAGAGACCCAGTACTTC
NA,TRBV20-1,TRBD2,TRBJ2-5,CSAKSGGAAETQYF,TGCAGTGCAAAGAGCGGGGGGGCCGCGGAGACCCAGTACTTC
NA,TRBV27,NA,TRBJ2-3,CASKGVLASDTQYF,TGTGCCAGCAAGGGGGTCCTAGCCTCAGATACGCAGTATTTT
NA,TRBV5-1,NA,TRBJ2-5,CASSLPGGETQYF,TGCGCCAGCAGCCTGCCTGGAGGCGAGACCCAGTACTTC
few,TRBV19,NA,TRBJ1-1,CASSIGRRTEAFF,TGTGCCAGTAGTATAGGACGGAGGACTGAAGCTTTCTTT
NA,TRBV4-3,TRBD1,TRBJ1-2,CASSFRGTTVNYGYTF,TGCGCCAGCAGCTTCAGGGGGACTACGGTGAACTATGGCTACACCTTC
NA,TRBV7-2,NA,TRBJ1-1,CASSPFPRGGRTEAFF,TGTGCCAGCAGCCCCTTCCCTCGCGGGGGCCGCACTGAAGCTTTCTTT
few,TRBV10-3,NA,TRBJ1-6,CAIRDVDSPLHF,TGTGCCATTAGGGATGTTGATTCACCCCTCCACTTT
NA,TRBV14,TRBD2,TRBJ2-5,CASSLLAGEETQYF,TGTGCCAGCAGCTTGCTAGCGGGAGAAGAGACCCAGTACTTC
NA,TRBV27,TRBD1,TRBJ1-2,CASKGQVLDGYTF,TGTGCCAGTAAAGGACAGGTCCTTGATGGCTACACCTTC
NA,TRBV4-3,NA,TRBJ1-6,CASSQGLVFNSPLHF,TGCGCCAGCAGCCAAGGGTTGGTGTTTAATTCACCCCTCCACTTT
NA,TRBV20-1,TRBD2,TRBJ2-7,CSAPLAGRSYEQYF,TGCAGTGCACCACTAGCGGGCCGCTCCTACGAGCAGTACTTC
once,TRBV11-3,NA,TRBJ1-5,CASAAGNNQPQHF,TGTGCCAGCGCCGCAGGGAACAATCAGCCCCAGCATTTT
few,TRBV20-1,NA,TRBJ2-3,CSAYSQLGDTQYF,TGCAGTGCGTACTCCCAGCTAGGAGATACGCAGTATTTT
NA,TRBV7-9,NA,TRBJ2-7,CASSFWNYEQYF,TGTGCCAGCAGCTTTTGGAACTACGAGCAGTACTTC
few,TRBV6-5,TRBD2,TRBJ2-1,CASSYTFGTSGHNEQFF,TGTGCCAGCAGTTACACTTTTGGGACTAGCGGCCACAATGAGCAGTTCTTC
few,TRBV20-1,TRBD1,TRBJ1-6,CSAGEGGHNSPLHF,TGCAGTGCGGGAGAAGGGGGCCATAATTCACCCCTCCACTTT
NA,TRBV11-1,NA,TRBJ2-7,CASSLDPGNSYEQYF,TGTGCCAGCAGCTTAGACCCGGGAAACTCCTACGAGCAGTACTTC
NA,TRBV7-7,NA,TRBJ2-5,CASSLNYHTEETQYF,TGTGCTAGCAGCTTAAACTATCATACAGAAGAGACCCAGTACTTC
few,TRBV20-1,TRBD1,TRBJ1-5,CSAADRGGQPQHF,TGCAGTGCGGCAGACAGGGGGGGTCAGCCCCAGCATTTT
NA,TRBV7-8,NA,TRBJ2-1,CASRKAYNEQFF,TGTGCCAGCAGGAAAGCCTACAATGAGCAGTTCTTC
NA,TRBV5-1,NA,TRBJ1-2,CASSLVGVQGYGYTF,TGCGCCAGCAGCTTGGTGGGGGTGCAGGGCTATGGCTACACCTTC
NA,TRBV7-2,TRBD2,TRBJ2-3,CASSLWFAGGESTDTQYF,TGTGCCAGCAGCTTATGGTTCGCGGGGGGGGAAAGCACAGATACGCAGTATTTT
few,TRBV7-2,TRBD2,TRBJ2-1,CASSLALAGVDEQFF,TGTGCCAGCAGCTTAGCACTAGCGGGAGTCGATGAGCAGTTCTTC
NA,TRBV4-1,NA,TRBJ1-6,CASSLEVSSYNSPLHF,TGCGCCAGCAGCCTGGAGGTGAGCTCCTATAATTCACCCCTCCACTTT
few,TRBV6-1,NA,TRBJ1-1,CASSERENTEAFF,TGTGCCAGCAGTGAAAGGGAGAACACTGAAGCTTTCTTT
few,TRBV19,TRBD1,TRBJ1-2,CASSRDRAGYTF,TGTGCCAGTAGTAGGGACAGGGCTGGCTACACCTTC
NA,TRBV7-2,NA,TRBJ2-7,CASSLVGTTYEQYF,TGTGCCAGCAGCTTAGTAGGAACAACTTACGAGCAGTACTTC
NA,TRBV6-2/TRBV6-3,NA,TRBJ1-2,CASNRATYNYGYTF,TGTGCCAGCAATCGGGCCACCTATAACTATGGCTACACCTTC
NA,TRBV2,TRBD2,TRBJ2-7,CASTSTSGTYEQYF,TGTGCCAGCACTTCGACTAGCGGGACCTACGAGCAGTACTTC
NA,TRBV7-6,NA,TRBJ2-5,CASSPDAGTQYF,TGTGCCAGCAGCCCCGACGCGGGGACCCAGTACTTC
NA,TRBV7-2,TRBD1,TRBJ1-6,CASSLQTGGYNSPLHF,TGTGCCAGCAGCTTACAGACAGGGGGATATAATTCACCCCTCCACTTT